This entry lists 29 T cell receptor beta chains sequenced from one sample in a study of human thymus T cells. Data came from immunoSEQ multiplex PCR; TCRdb stores just in-frame clones and leaves some out. The sample yields 75,000 to 90,000 clones, just over 95% seen once. Thymic tissue was derived from resections collected during corrective heart surgery. Sequenced material: thymus tissue. The receptors were gathered from a boy less than two years old with a congenital heart defect but otherwise immunologically healthy.

The chain couples TRBV9 to TRBJ1-2; maybe TRBD1 (5 bases). The V and J ends lost 4 bases and 8 bases respectively, with 21 bases between them. From germline, CDR1 is SGDLS and CDR2 YYNGEE. This CDR3 region has 15 residues. The CDR3 DNA reads TGTGCCAGCAGCCCGCGGGACTCCTTAGTAGGGGGCTACACCTTC. Protein: CASSPRDSLVGGYTF.

V and J are TRBV5-4 and TRBJ2-3, with D maybe TRBD1 (6 bases). V gave up 4 bases and J gave up 1 base, with 10 bases separating them. CDR1 and CDR2 from the germline V gene are SGHNT and YYREEE (reference sequence). This CDR3 is built from 14 residues. The CDR3, as DNA: TGTGCCAGCAGCGTCGGACAGCGCACAGATACGCAGTATTTT. As protein: CASSVGQRTDTQYF.

The CDR3 loop is CASSQDQQLNTEAFF. The CDR3 DNA is TGCGCCAGCAGCCAAGATCAGCAGCTGAACACTGAAGCTTTCTTT. This chain connects TRBV4-3 to TRBJ1-1; D not certain. Germline assignment: CDR1 LGHNA and CDR2 YSLEER. V was clipped by 0 bases and J by 0 bases, with 8 bases between them. This CDR3 has 15 residues.

This chain joins TRBV29-1 and TRBJ2-5; D possibly matches TRBD1 or TRBD2 (6 bases each). Per germline, CDR1 SQVTM and CDR2 ANQGSEA. This CDR3 region has 13 residues. V shed 6 bases and J shed 5 bases, with 16 bases lying between them. The CDR3 here is CSVKDRREETQYF. The CDR3 coding sequence is TGCAGCGTGAAAGACAGGAGGGAGGAGACCCAGTACTTC.

The chain links TRBV6-1 to TRBJ2-1; D is uncertain. CDR3 length: 15 residues. Between the trimmed V and J ends, which lost 7 bases and 4 bases, there was a span of 17 bases. CDR1 is MNHNS, CDR2 SASEGT, per germline. This CDR3 reads CASTNSIRFYNEQFF. CDR3 bases: TGTGCCAGCACCAACTCGATTCGGTTTTACAATGAGCAGTTCTTC.

The V call is TRBV23-1, the J call TRBJ2-3; D unresolved. TRBV23-1 is treated as an ORF (open reading frame) with a function not yet certain. The CDR3 is made up of 14 amino acids. V was trimmed by 0 bases and J by 1 base, leaving 5 bases between them. CDR3: CASSQSCGTDTQYF. CDR3 nucleotides: TGCGCCAGCAGTCAATCGTGCGGCACAGATACGCAGTATTTT.

The chain combines TRBV14 with TRBJ2-7, with D maybe TRBD1 (6 bases). The CDR3 spans 13 residues. Germline loops: CDR1 SGHDN, CDR2 FVKESK. V shed 3 bases and J shed 5 bases, with 11 bases lying between them. CDR3 residues: CASSHRRGDEQYF. The CDR3 DNA reads as TGTGCCAGCAGCCATCGCAGGGGTGACGAGCAGTACTTC.

The rearrangement uses TRBV5-1 and TRBJ1-4; D unresolved. The length of the CDR3 is 15 residues. Trimming left V 4 bases short and J 5 bases short, with 15 bases between. Germline CDR1 is SGHRS and CDR2 is YFSETQ. The CDR3 nucleotides read TGCGCCAGCAGCGATAGAGCGGGAATCAATGAAAAACTGTTTTTT. Protein: CASSDRAGINEKLFF.

The genes are TRBV4-3 and TRBJ2-3, with 9 bases identical to TRBD2. Germline V gene sequence: CDR1 LGHNA, CDR2 YSLEER. The CDR3 contains 17 residues. V dropped 1 base and J dropped 0; count of bases not matched to a gene: 5. CDR3 nucleotides: TGCGCCAGCAGCCAAGGGGAGCGGGGGGTTAGCACAGATACGCAGTATTTT. Its translation is CASSQGERGVSTDTQYF.

This clone is a singleton in its sample. The CDR3 spells CASSLDKNNYGYTF. The CDR3 nucleotides are TGTGCCAGCAGCTTAGATAAGAATAACTATGGCTACACCTTC. V usage is TRBV7-9 and J usage is TRBJ1-2; D remains ambiguous. The V and J ends lost 1 base and 1 base respectively, with 7 bases between them. The CDR3 extends over 14 amino acids. Germline V lookup: CDR1 SEHNR, CDR2 FQNEAQ (reference sequence).

This clone was recorded only once. Germline is not matched at one junction end, which may reflect a read error. V and J are TRBV6-4 and TRBJ2-7; 13 bases align to TRBD2. Germline V gene lookup returns CDR1 MRHNA and CDR2 SNTAGT. The CDR3 length is 11 residues. In nucleotides, the CDR3 is TGTGCCAGCGGGACTAGCGGGGATGGGGACTTC. Translating gives CASGTSGDGDF.

This clone was recorded once. V is TRBV27 and J is TRBJ2-7; possibly TRBD2 for D (7 bases). V gave up 7 bases and J gave up 2 bases, with 21 bases separating them. This CDR3 is 16 amino acids long. Per germline, CDR1 MNHEY and CDR2 SMNVEV (reference sequence). The CDR3: CASNAVAGARPYEQYF. Written as DNA, the CDR3 is TGTGCCAGCAATGCGGTGGCGGGGGCTCGGCCCTACGAGCAGTACTTC.

This chain connects TRBV2 to TRBJ2-1; D remains ambiguous. CDR1 SNHLY and CDR2 FYNNEI come from the germline V gene. This CDR3 is built from 12 residues. V was clipped by 1 base and J by 3 bases, with 1 base between them. The CDR3 protein is CASSEDYNEQFF. CDR3 nucleotides: TGTGCCAGCAGTGAAGACTACAATGAGCAGTTCTTC.

The J gene is TRBJ1-6, the V gene TRBV19; no definite D call. The CDR3 totals 14 residues. CDR1 is LNHDA, CDR2 SQIVND, per germline (reference sequence). Trimming left V 8 bases short and J 6 bases short, with 14 bases between. CDR3 sequence (DNA): TGTGCCAGTGAGAGTCAGGTCCGTAATTCACCCCTCCACTTT. Its translation is CASESQVRNSPLHF.

This chain links TRBV6-5 with TRBJ2-3; weak D call: TRBD2 (6 bases). The CDR3 length is 12 residues. Trimming pared 4 bases from V and 4 bases from J, leaving 6 bases between. Germline loops: CDR1 MNHEY, CDR2 SVGAGI. The chain's CDR3 is CASSSSADTQYF. The CDR3, as DNA: TGTGCCAGCAGTTCTAGCGCAGATACGCAGTATTTT.

The chain combines TRBV6-1 with TRBJ2-4; the D is unclear. The CDR3 is 13 amino acids. Germline CDR1 is MNHNS and CDR2 is SASEGT. Trimming removed 3 bases at V and 2 bases at J, with 5 bases between. The CDR3 nucleotides read TGTGCCAGCAGTGATTTGACCAAAAACATTCAGTACTTC. Translation gives CASSDLTKNIQYF.

This chain links TRBV30 with TRBJ1-4; TRBD1 matches at 7 bases. This CDR3 region has 17 residues. V shed 1 base and J 0 bases; nucleotides not matched to a gene: 8. The germline gives CDR1 GTSNPN, CDR2 SVGIG (reference sequence). The CDR3 bases are TGTGCCTGGAGTGCAACAGGGGCCCCTGCAACTAATGAAAAACTGTTTTTT. Translated, it gives CAWSATGAPATNEKLFF.

The chain employs TRBV28 and TRBJ1-3; 9 bases are shared with TRBD1. The V gene's germline CDR1 is MDHEN and CDR2 SYDVKM. V lost 5 bases, J lost 3 bases, and 8 bases stayed unmatched. There are 16 residues in the CDR3. In DNA form, the CDR3 reads TGTGCCAGCAGTCCACCGACAGGGGGAAGTGGAAACACCATATATTTT. Amino acid sequence: CASSPPTGGSGNTIYF.

The chain combines TRBV4-1 with TRBJ2-7; 8 positions agree with TRBD1. Germline loops: CDR1 MGHRA, CDR2 YSYEKL. The CDR3 is 17 amino acids. V shed 3 bases, J shed 3 bases, and the junction held 13 bases outside the gene matches. The CDR3 loop reads CASSHRLQGTGRYEQYF. In DNA form, the CDR3 reads TGCGCCAGCAGCCACAGATTACAAGGGACAGGACGCTACGAGCAGTACTTC.

The V call is TRBV2, the J call TRBJ2-3; 11 bases fit TRBD1. The CDR3 loop spans 15 amino acids. Per the germline V gene, CDR1 is SNHLY and CDR2 is FYNNEI. V shed 6 bases and J 3 bases; nucleotides not matched to a gene: 5. CDR3 region: CASSYRDRGTDTQYF. The CDR3 DNA follows: TGTGCCAGCAGCTACCGGGACAGGGGGACAGATACGCAGTATTTT.

The genes are TRBV10-3 and TRBJ2-7; 14 nucleotides line up with TRBD2. V gave up 0 bases and J gave up 5 bases; unmatched junction bases: 6. The CDR3 runs to 17 residues. Germline V lookup: CDR1 ENHRY, CDR2 SYGVKD. The DNA for the CDR3 is TGTGCCATCAGTGAGTCGGGACTAGCGGGAGCCCCCAACGAGCAGTACTTC. It specifies CAISESGLAGAPNEQYF.

The chain recombines TRBV4-2 with TRBJ2-7; no firm D call. CDR3 size: 15 residues. V lost 3 bases, J lost 5 bases, and 17 bases lay in between. Looked up from germline, CDR1 is LGHNA and CDR2 is YNFKEQ. The CDR3 DNA follows: TGTGCCAGCAGCCATCGATTTCTCATGACCCACGAGCAGTACTTC. Protein sequence: CASSHRFLMTHEQYF.

This chain uses TRBV2 with TRBJ2-1, with TRBD1 matching 11 bases. V was clipped by 5 bases and J by 7 bases; unmatched bases: 1. Germline V gene lookup returns CDR1 SNHLY and CDR2 FYNNEI. The CDR3 sequence is 13 residues long. DNA for the CDR3: TGTGCCAGCAGTTGGGACAGGGGGAATGAGCAGTTCTTC. Translation: CASSWDRGNEQFF.

The chain has TRBV10-3 and TRBJ1-6; 7 nucleotides line up with TRBD1. The trim removed 6 bases at V and 0 bases at J, leaving 11 bases unmatched. The CDR3 is 18 residues long. CDR1 is ENHRY, CDR2 SYGVKD, per germline. The CDR3 nucleotides are TGTGCCATCAGCTCCATACCGAGGGACAGCTCCTATAATTCACCCCTCCACTTT. This translates into CAISSIPRDSSYNSPLHF.

The chain links TRBV21-1 to TRBJ2-7; the table's D call, TRBD1, was not checked against the DNA. TRBV21-1 constitutes a pseudogene. The CDR3 covers 14 residues. CDR3 protein: CASSNSKVGGTEYF. Written as DNA, the CDR3 is TGTGCCAGCAGCAATTCGAAGGTGGGCGGGACAGAGTACTTC.

The chain carries TRBV7-2 and TRBJ1-6, with D tentatively TRBD1 (5 bases). Germline-derived CDR1 and CDR2 are SGHTA and FQGNSA. The CDR3 has 18 amino acids. Trimming removed 6 bases from V and 0 bases from J, with 18 bases in between. The DNA of the CDR3 is TGTGCCAGCAGTCTCCGGGACTTGCGGCTCTCCTATAATTCACCCCTCCACTTT. It translates to CASSLRDLRLSYNSPLHF.

CDR3 bases: TGTGCCAGCAGCTCCCCAACAGGGTTCCCCGGGGAGCTGTTTTTT. The encoded protein is CASSSPTGFPGELFF. The chain links TRBV7-2 to TRBJ2-2, with D perhaps matching TRBD1 (6 bases). Germline V lookup: CDR1 SGHTA, CDR2 FQGNSA. Trimming cost V 4 bases and J 6 bases, with 15 bases left between them. The CDR3 loop spans 15 amino acids.

This clone was counted once. This chain joins TRBV5-6 and TRBJ1-2, with no clear D. Between the trimmed V and J ends, which lost 6 bases and 4 bases, there was a span of 19 bases. Germline V CDR1 and CDR2: SGHDT, YYEEEE. The CDR3 spans 15 residues. The CDR3 sequence: CASNPMRGGRYGYTF. The CDR3 DNA reads TGTGCCAGCAACCCAATGAGAGGCGGGCGCTATGGCTACACCTTC.

The J gene is TRBJ2-2, the V gene TRBV19, with D possibly matching TRBD2 (6 bases). This CDR3 has 12 amino acids. Germline assignment: CDR1 LNHDA and CDR2 SQIVND (reference sequence). The germline V and J ends were trimmed by 3 bases and 11 bases, with 10 bases remaining between them. CDR3: CASSIRERELFF. Here the CDR3 DNA reads TGTGCCAGTAGTATTCGGGAGAGAGAGCTGTTTTTT.